This T cell receptor beta chain is from a study of monozygotic twins with inflammatory bowel disease. Study-level results: For IBD, no single strong associated signal or clonotype was supported. Patients with IBD had less TCRbeta diversity (inverse Simpson) than their healthy co-twins. Healthy twins shared more clonotypes with others than IBD patients, most markedly active ones.

TCRdb re-called the 5' RACE reads, yielding one record per CDR3 amino acid sequence without DNA. The sample's table shows more than 110,000 distinct CDR3 sequences. Of note for this clonotype: Its antigen remains unidentified.

CDR3 length equals 12 residues. Germline-derived CDR1 and CDR2 are DFQATT and SNEGSKA (reference sequence). Sequencing was performed on blood. The rearrangement joins TRBV20-1 to TRBJ1-5; TCRdb's D call, TRBD1, is unchecked because there is no DNA. This clonotype was sampled from a human donor with ulcerative colitis or Crohn's disease, or a healthy co-twin of an affected twin (not recorded which). CDR3 loop: CSATGSRRPQHF.